The table lists the clone carrying this T cell receptor beta chain with a few counts. Its matching antigen is unknown. This sample was included in a study of T cell repertoires in cytomegalovirus infection. For the study at large: Shared public TCR beta signatures pointed to both CMV infection and a matching HLA type.

V was pared by 6 bases and J by 9 bases, with 15 bases between. Germline CDR1 reads DFQATT; CDR2 reads SNEGSKA (reference sequence). This CDR3 contains 12 residues. TCRdb processed the reads anew with MiXCR; each CDR3 protein has one entry. Of 300,000 or so distinct CDR3 sequences listed, approximately 25% are singletons. Study-wide results and limits: Within the response measured ex vivo, HLA-C-restricted CMV-specific TCR beta clonotypes were dominant. Cumulative public TCR beta family frequency identified carriers of CMV plus the relevant HLA.

The material was cultured PBMCs, obtained from culture after CMV antigen stimulation. The chain links TRBV20-1 to TRBJ1-3; the D is unclear. The source is a human donor in good health (CMV status not recorded). Some clones in this sample may be carry-over from other donors' samples. The CDR3 here is CSAIGLESTIYF. Written as DNA, the CDR3 is TGCAGTGCGATAGGGCTAGAAAGCACCATATATTTT.